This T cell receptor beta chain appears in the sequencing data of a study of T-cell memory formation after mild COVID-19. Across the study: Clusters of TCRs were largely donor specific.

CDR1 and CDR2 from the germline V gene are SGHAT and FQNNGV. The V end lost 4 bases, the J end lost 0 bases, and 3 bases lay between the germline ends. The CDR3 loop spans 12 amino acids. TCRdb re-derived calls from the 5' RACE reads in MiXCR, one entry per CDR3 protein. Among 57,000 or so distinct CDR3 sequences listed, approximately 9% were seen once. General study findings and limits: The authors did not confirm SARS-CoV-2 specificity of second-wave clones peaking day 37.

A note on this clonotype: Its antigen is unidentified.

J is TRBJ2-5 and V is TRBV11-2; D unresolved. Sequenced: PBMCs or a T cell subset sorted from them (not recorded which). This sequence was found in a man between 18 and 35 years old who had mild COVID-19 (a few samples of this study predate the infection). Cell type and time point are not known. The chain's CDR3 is CASSWYQETQYF. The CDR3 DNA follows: TGTGCCAGCAGCTGGTACCAAGAGACCCAGTACTTC.